This TCR beta chain was sequenced for a study of regulatory T cells in long-lasting Graves disease. The V end lost 2 bases, the J end lost 6 bases, and 11 bases lay between the germline ends. The CDR3 length is 14 residues. Time point given: newly diagnosed GD, antithyroid drugs for less than 3 months. Construction of the TCR library relied on RNA isolated from PBMCs. The authors built TCR beta libraries using iRepertoire HTBI primers and Arm-PCR of CDR3 regions. MiXCR, run by TCRdb on the multiplex PCR reads, gives a single entry per CDR3 protein. Here the sample spans around 500,000 distinct CDR3 sequences, around 12% being singletons. At least ten counts were recorded for this clonotype. The sample also formed part of further work on T cells in Graves' hyperthyroidism and ophthalmopathy.

This receptor was taken from a woman aged 30 to 39 with Graves disease. This sample comprised peripheral blood mononuclear cells (PBMCs), obtained at new diagnosis, from a patient treated with antithyroid drugs. This rearrangement joins TRBV12-3 or TRBV12-4 to TRBJ2-4, with D perhaps given as TRBD1 or TRBD2 (5 bases each). The CDR3 is CASSLSGGGNIQYF. The DNA of the CDR3 is TGTGCCAGCAGTTTATCCGGTGGGGGAAACATTCAGTACTTC.